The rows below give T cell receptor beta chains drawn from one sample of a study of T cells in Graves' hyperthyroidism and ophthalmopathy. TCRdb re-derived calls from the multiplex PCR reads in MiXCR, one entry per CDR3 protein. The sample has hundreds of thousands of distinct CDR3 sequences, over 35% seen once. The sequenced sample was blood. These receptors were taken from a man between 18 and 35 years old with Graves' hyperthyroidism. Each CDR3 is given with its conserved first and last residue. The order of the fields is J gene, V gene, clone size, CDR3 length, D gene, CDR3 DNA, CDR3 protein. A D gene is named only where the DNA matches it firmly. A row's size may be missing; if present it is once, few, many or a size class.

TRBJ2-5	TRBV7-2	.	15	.	TGTGCCAGCAGCGCCCCGGGGTACCTTTTAGAGACCCAGTACTTC	CASSAPGYLLETQYF
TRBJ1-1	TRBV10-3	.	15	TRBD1	TGTGCCATCAGTGAGTCGGACAGGGGGAGGACTGAAGCTTTCTTT	CAISESDRGRTEAFF
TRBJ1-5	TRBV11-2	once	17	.	TGTGCCAGCAGCCACCCCCCCCACAGGGAGGGGAATCAGCCCCAGCATTTT	CASSHPPHREGNQPQHF
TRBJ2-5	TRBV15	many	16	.	TGTGCCACCAGCAGAGATGCCACACAGGGGAGGGAGACCCAGTACTTC	CATSRDATQGRETQYF
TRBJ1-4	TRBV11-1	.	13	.	TGTGCCAGCAGTTTCCGGCCCGAGGGAAAACTGTTTTTT	CASSFRPEGKLFF
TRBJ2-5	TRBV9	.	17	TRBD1	TGTGCCAGCACCGGACAGGGGACCGGGGGGCACCAAGAGACCCAGTACTTC	CASTGQGTGGHQETQYF
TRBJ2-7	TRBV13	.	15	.	TGTGCCAGCAGCCTCCTCTCGGGGTACTCCGACGAGCAGTACTTC	CASSLLSGYSDEQYF
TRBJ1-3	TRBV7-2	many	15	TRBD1	TGTGCCAGCAGCTTAGGGCAGGGGGCTGGAAACACCATATATTTT	CASSLGQGAGNTIYF
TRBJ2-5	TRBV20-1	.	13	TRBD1	TGCAGTGCTAGAGATGGACAGGGGAAGACCCAGTACTTC	CSARDGQGKTQYF
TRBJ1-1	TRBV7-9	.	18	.	TGTGCCAGCAGCTTAGCCCGGGACACCACATTAATGAACACTGAAGCTTTCTTT	CASSLARDTTLMNTEAFF
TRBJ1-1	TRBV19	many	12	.	TGTGCCAGTAATATGGGGGGCGATGAGGCTTTCTTT	CASNMGGDEAFF
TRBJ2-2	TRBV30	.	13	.	TGTGCCTGGGATCAACAGGACACCGGGGAGCTGTTTTTT	CAWDQQDTGELFF
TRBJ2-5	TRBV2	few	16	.	TGTGCCAGCAGTAGGATGGTAACGGGGCTCCAAGAGACCCAGTACTTC	CASSRMVTGLQETQYF
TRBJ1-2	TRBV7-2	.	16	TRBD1	TGTGCCAGCAGCCTGGACAGGGAACTCCCTAACTATGGCTACACCTTC	CASSLDRELPNYGYTF
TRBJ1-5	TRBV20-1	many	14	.	TGCAGTGCTAGGGGGGGCGGTGGCAATCAGCCCCAGCATTTT	CSARGGGGNQPQHF
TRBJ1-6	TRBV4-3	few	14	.	TGCGCCAGCAGCCAAGACCGGCGTTATTCACCCCTCCACTTT	CASSQDRRYSPLHF
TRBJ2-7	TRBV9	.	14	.	TGTGCCAGCAGCGCGACGGGACATACCTACGAGCAGTACTTC	CASSATGHTYEQYF
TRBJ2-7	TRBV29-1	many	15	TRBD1	TGCAGCGTCTGGGACAGGGGTTCGAACTACTACGAGCAGTACTTC	CSVWDRGSNYYEQYF